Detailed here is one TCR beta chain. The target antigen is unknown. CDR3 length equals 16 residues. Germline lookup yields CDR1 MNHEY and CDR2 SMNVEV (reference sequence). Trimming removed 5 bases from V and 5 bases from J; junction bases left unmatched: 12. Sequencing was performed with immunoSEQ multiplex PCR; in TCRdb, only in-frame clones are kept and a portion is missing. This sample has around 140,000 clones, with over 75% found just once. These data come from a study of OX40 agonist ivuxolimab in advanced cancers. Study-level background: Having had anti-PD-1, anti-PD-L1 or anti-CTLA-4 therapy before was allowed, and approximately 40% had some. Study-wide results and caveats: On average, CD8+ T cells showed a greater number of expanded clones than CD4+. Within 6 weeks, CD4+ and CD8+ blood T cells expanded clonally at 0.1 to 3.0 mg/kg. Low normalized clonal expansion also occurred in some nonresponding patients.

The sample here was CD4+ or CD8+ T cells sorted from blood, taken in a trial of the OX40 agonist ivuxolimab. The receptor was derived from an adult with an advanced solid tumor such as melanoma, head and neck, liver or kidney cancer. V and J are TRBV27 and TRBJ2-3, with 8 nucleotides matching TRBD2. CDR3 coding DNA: TGTGCCAGCAGTCTACTACGAGCGGGAGATCGAGATACGCAGTATTTT. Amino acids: CASSLLRAGDRDTQYF.